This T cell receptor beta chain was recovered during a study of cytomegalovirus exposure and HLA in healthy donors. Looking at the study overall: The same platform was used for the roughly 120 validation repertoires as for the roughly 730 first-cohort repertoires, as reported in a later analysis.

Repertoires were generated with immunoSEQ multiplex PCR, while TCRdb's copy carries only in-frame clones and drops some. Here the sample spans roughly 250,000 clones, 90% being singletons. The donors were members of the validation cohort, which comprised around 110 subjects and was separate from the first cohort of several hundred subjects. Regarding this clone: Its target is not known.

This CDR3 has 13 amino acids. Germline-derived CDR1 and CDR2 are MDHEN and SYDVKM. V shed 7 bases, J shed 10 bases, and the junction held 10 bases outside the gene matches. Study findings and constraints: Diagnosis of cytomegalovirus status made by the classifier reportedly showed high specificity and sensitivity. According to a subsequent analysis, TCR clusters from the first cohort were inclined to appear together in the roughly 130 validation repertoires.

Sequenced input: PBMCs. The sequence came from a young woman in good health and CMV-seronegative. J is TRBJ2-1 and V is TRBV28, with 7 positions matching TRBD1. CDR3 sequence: CASKGTVRVEQFF. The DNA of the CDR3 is TGTGCCAGCAAGGGGACAGTTCGAGTAGAGCAGTTCTTC.